This T cell receptor beta chain was identified in a study of shared clonotypes between healthy human individuals. Study-wide findings and caveats: Researchers found naive subsets generally carried larger estimated richness than memory subsets.

Naive CD8 cells were CD45RO-negative, positively selected for CCR7, excluding terminally differentiated effector memory CD45RA+ cells. This clone was observed a single time. What it recognizes is unknown. This table comes from immunoSEQ multiplex PCR, and its TCRdb copy is limited to in-frame clones, with some not included. The table records roughly 770,000 clones, roughly 96% of them present only once. Germline V gene data show CDR1 as SEHNR and CDR2 as FQNEAQ (reference sequence). V was pared by 5 bases and J by 2 bases, with 21 bases between. The CDR3 is 17 residues long. Material: naive CD8+ T cells sorted from blood. This chain connects TRBV7-9 to TRBJ1-1; D call uncertain. The sequence was obtained from a man between 25 and 39 years old in good health. DNA for the CDR3: TGTGCCAGCAGCGGGCTTGAGGTTTACCGAGATAACACTGAAGCTTTCTTT. It translates to CASSGLEVYRDNTEAFF. Filled out from reference TRBV7-9 and TRBJ1-1, the complete variable domain reads DTGVSQNPRHKITKRGQNVTFRCDPISEHNRLYWYRQTLGQGPEFLTYFQNEAQLEKSRLLSDRFSAERPKGSFSTLEIQRTEQGDSAMYLCASSGLEVYRDNTEAFFGQGTRLTVV.